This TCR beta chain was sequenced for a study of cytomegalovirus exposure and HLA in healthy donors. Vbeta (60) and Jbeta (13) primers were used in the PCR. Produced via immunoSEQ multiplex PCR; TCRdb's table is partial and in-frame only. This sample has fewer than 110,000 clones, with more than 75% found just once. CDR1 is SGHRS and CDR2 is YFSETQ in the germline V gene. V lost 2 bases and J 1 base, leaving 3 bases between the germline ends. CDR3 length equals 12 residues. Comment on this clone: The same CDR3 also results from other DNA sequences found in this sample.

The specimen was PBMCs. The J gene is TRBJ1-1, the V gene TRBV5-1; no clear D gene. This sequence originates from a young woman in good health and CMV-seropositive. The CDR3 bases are TGCGCCAGCAGCTTCCAGAACACTGAAGCTTTCTTT. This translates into CASSFQNTEAFF.